This is a list of T cell receptor beta chains from one sample in a study of regulatory T cells in long-lasting Graves disease. TCRdb re-called the multiplex PCR reads through MiXCR, storing one row per CDR3 protein. The table shows over 200,000 distinct CDR3 sequences, with around 18% occurring only once. The input for sequencing was peripheral blood mononuclear cells (PBMCs), taken at new diagnosis, from a patient treated with antithyroid drugs. The receptors were sampled from a female donor with Graves disease. CDR3s include the opening cysteine and the closing phenylalanine or tryptophan. The D gene is left open where the match is weak. Not all rows give a size; the values are once, few, many and, for expanded clones, a class.

D gene: TRBD2; V gene: TRBV7-3; clone size: many; J gene: TRBJ2-1; CDR3 DNA: TGTGCCAGCAGCCCCCTGCTAGCGGAGAACAATGAGCAGTTCTTC; CDR3 protein: CASSPLLAENNEQFF
D gene: -; V gene: TRBV24-1; clone size: -; J gene: TRBJ2-2; CDR3 DNA: TGTGCCACCAGTGATCCGGGCCCCTCCACCGGGGAGCTGTTTTTT; CDR3 protein: CATSDPGPSTGELFF
D gene: -; V gene: TRBV19; clone size: -; J gene: TRBJ1-4; CDR3 DNA: TGTGCCAGTAGTATGTTCGGACAGAATGAAAAACTGTTTTTT; CDR3 protein: CASSMFGQNEKLFF
D gene: TRBD2; V gene: TRBV11-2; clone size: -; J gene: TRBJ2-3; CDR3 DNA: TGTGTCAGTAGCAGAAGACTAGCGGTTACTAGCACAGATACGCAGTATTTT; CDR3 protein: CVSSRRLAVTSTDTQYF
D gene: -; V gene: TRBV12-3/TRBV12-4; clone size: -; J gene: TRBJ1-1; CDR3 DNA: TGTGCCAGCAGTTTATATCGGCGAGCGAACACTGAAGCTTTCTTT; CDR3 protein: CASSLYRRANTEAFF
D gene: TRBD2; V gene: TRBV7-9; clone size: many; J gene: TRBJ2-1; CDR3 DNA: TGCGCCAGCAGCTTGGCGCTAGCGGGACTGCAGTTCTTC; CDR3 protein: CASSLALAGLQFF
D gene: TRBD1; V gene: TRBV4-1; clone size: -; J gene: TRBJ1-4; CDR3 DNA: TGCGCCAGCAGCCAATGCACAGGGGTGGGCAGTGAAAAACTGTTTTTT; CDR3 protein: CASSQCTGVGSEKLFF
D gene: -; V gene: TRBV12-3/TRBV12-4; clone size: many; J gene: TRBJ2-2; CDR3 DNA: TGTGCCAGCAGTTCCCAATTTGCAGCCACGACCGGGGAGCTGTTTTTT; CDR3 protein: CASSSQFAATTGELFF
D gene: -; V gene: TRBV3-1; clone size: few; J gene: TRBJ2-3; CDR3 DNA: TGTGCCAGCAGCCCTACAGGGACCAGTACAGATACGCAGTATTTT; CDR3 protein: CASSPTGTSTDTQYF
D gene: TRBD1; V gene: TRBV6-1; clone size: many; J gene: TRBJ1-5; CDR3 DNA: TGTGCCAGCAGTGCTGACAGGGGGGGGTGGAATCAGCCCCAGCATTTT; CDR3 protein: CASSADRGGWNQPQHF
D gene: -; V gene: TRBV30; clone size: many; J gene: TRBJ1-5; CDR3 DNA: TGTGCCTGGAGTGTAACAAGCCTTCAGCCCCAGCATTTT; CDR3 protein: CAWSVTSLQPQHF
D gene: TRBD1; V gene: TRBV7-9; clone size: many; J gene: TRBJ1-1; CDR3 DNA: TGTGCCAGCAGCTTCGAGGGACAGGCGAACACTGAAGCTTCCTTT; CDR3 protein: CASSFEGQANTEASF
D gene: TRBD2; V gene: TRBV29-1; clone size: many; J gene: TRBJ2-5; CDR3 DNA: TGCAGCGTTGAAGAACGGGGGGGAAGACTGTTAGAGACCCAGTACTTC; CDR3 protein: CSVEERGGRLLETQYF
D gene: -; V gene: TRBV30; clone size: few; J gene: TRBJ1-1; CDR3 DNA: TGTGCCTGGAACGAGGGGTCCCTTAACGCTGAAGCTTTCTTT; CDR3 protein: CAWNEGSLNAEAFF
D gene: TRBD2; V gene: TRBV11-3; clone size: many; J gene: TRBJ2-5; CDR3 DNA: TGTGCCAGCAGCCGACTAGCGGGAGGCCAAGAGACCCAGTACTTC; CDR3 protein: CASSRLAGGQETQYF
D gene: TRBD2; V gene: TRBV28; clone size: -; J gene: TRBJ2-1; CDR3 DNA: TGTGCCAGCTCCGCGCTAGCGGGCAACAATGAGCAGTTCTTC; CDR3 protein: CASSALAGNNEQFF
D gene: -; V gene: TRBV20-1; clone size: many; J gene: TRBJ2-1; CDR3 DNA: TGCAGTGCTAGAGAAGTGGGAAGGAGTGAGCAGTTCTTC; CDR3 protein: CSAREVGRSEQFF
D gene: -; V gene: TRBV6-5; clone size: many; J gene: TRBJ2-7; CDR3 DNA: TGTGCCAGCAGTTACCCGCCGAGGGGGTCCTACGAGCAGTACTTC; CDR3 protein: CASSYPPRGSYEQYF
D gene: -; V gene: TRBV20-1; clone size: few; J gene: TRBJ2-4; CDR3 DNA: TGCAGTGCTAGAGCGTCGACAGTAGCCAAAAACATTCAGTACTTC; CDR3 protein: CSARASTVAKNIQYF
D gene: -; V gene: TRBV18; clone size: many; J gene: TRBJ2-5; CDR3 DNA: TGTGCCAGCTCACCCGGGCTAGGGGGAGAGACCCAGTACTTC; CDR3 protein: CASSPGLGGETQYF
D gene: -; V gene: TRBV6-5; clone size: many; J gene: TRBJ2-1; CDR3 DNA: TGTGCCAGCAGTTATCAGGATTTGAGTGAGCAGTTCTTC; CDR3 protein: CASSYQDLSEQFF
D gene: -; V gene: TRBV24-1; clone size: many; J gene: TRBJ1-1; CDR3 DNA: TGTGCCACCAGTGATAAGGACGGGGGGGGGACTGAAGCTTTCTTT; CDR3 protein: CATSDKDGGGTEAFF
D gene: -; V gene: TRBV20-1; clone size: many; J gene: TRBJ1-2; CDR3 DNA: TGCAGTGCTAGAGCTCTCCGGGACTATGGCTACACCTTC; CDR3 protein: CSARALRDYGYTF